This T cell receptor (beta chain) is from a study of blood T cell repertoires in COVID-19. TCRdb keeps only in-frame clones here, not all; method: immunoSEQ multiplex PCR. The table has around 78,000 clones, over 75% seen once. Per the germline V gene, CDR1 is SGHRS and CDR2 is YFSETQ. Trimming took off 5 bases at V and 2 bases at J, with 13 bases between the two ends. CDR3 length: 15 residues. V is TRBV5-1 and J is TRBJ2-2; no clear D. This receptor was obtained from a human donor in a cohort sampled during active COVID-19. The sample comprised peripheral blood. The CDR3 DNA reads TGCGCCAGCAGTACAGAGACATTTAACACCGGGGAGCTGTTTTTT. Protein: CASSTETFNTGELFF.